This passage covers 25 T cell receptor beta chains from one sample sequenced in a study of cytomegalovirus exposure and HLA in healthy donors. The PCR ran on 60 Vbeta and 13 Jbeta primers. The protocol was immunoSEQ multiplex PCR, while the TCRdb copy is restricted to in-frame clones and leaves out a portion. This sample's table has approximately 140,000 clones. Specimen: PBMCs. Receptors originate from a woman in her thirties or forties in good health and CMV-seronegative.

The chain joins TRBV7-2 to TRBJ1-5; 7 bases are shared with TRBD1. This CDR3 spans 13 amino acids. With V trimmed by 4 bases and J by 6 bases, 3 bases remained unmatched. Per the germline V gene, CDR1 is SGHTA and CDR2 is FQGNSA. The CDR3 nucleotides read TGTGCCAGCAGCTCAGACAGGGCTCAGCCCCAGCATTTT. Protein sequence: CASSSDRAQPQHF.

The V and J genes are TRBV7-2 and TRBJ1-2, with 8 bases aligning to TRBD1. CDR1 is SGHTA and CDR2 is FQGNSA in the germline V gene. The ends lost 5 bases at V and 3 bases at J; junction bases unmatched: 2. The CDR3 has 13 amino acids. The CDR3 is CASSHRGDYGYTF. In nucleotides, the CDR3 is TGTGCCAGCAGCCACAGGGGGGACTATGGCTACACCTTC.

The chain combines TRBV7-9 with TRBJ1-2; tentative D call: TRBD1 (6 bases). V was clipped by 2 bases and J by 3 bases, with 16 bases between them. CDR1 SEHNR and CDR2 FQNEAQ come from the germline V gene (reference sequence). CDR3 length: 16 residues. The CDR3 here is CASSLLEGGDDYGYTF. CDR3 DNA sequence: TGTGCCAGCAGCTTACTAGAGGGGGGGGACGACTATGGCTACACCTTC.

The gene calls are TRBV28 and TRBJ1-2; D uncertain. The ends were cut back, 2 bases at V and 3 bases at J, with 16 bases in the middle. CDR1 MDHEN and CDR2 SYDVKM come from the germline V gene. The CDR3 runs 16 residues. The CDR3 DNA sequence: TGTGCCAGCAGTTTAGGAGAGGAGGGCTTGGACTATGGCTACACCTTC. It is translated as CASSLGEEGLDYGYTF.

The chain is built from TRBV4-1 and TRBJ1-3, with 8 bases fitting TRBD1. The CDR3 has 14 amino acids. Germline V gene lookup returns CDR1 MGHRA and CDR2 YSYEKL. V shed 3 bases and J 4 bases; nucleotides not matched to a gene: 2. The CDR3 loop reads CASSQTGAGNTIYF. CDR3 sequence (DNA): TGCGCCAGCAGCCAGACAGGGGCGGGAAACACCATATATTTT.

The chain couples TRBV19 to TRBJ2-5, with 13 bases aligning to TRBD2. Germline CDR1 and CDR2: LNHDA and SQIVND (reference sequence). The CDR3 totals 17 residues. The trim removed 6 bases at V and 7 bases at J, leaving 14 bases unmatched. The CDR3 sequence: CASSPGGLAGPGGTQYF. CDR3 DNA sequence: TGTGCCAGTAGCCCGGGGGGACTAGCGGGGCCTGGGGGGACCCAGTACTTC.

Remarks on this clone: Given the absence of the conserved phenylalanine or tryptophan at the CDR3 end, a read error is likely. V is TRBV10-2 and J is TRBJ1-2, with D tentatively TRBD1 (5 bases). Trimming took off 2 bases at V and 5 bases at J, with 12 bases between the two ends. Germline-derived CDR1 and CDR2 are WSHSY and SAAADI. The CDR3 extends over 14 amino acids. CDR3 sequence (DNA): TGCGCCAGCAGTGAGCAGGGATCACGGTATGGCTACACCCTC. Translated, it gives CASSEQGSRYGYTL.

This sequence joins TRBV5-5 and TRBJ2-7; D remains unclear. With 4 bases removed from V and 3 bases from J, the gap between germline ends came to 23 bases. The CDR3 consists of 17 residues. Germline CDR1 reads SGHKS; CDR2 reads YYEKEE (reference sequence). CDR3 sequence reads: CASSLRKTAELYYEQYF. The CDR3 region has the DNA TGTGCCAGCAGCCTTCGGAAAACGGCAGAACTATACTACGAGCAGTACTTC.

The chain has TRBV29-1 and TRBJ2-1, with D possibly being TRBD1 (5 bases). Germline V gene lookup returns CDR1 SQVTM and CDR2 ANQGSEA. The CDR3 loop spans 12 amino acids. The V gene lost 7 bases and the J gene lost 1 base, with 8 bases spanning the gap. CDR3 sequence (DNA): TGCAGCGGACAGTCATCCTACAATGAGCAGTTCTTC. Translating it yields CSGQSSYNEQFF.

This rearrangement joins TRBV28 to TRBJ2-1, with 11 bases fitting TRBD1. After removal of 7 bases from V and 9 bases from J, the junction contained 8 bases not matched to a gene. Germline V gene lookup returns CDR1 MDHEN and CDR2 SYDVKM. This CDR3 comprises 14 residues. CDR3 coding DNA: TGTGCCAGCATACCGGGACAGGGGGTCGGTGAGCAGTTCTTC. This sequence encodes CASIPGQGVGEQFF.

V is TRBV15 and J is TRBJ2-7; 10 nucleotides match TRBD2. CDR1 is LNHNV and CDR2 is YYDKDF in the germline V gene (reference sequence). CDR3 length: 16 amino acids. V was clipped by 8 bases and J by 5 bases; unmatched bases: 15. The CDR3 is CATHPAGGPGIHEQYF. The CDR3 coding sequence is TGTGCCACCCACCCAGCGGGGGGGCCGGGGATCCACGAGCAGTACTTC.

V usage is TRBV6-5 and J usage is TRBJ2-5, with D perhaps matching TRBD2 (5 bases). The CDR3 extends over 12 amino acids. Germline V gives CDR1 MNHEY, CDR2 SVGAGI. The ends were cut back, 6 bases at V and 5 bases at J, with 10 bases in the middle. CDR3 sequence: CASSPRGETQYF. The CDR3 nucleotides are TGTGCCAGCAGCCCCCGAGGGGAGACCCAGTACTTC.

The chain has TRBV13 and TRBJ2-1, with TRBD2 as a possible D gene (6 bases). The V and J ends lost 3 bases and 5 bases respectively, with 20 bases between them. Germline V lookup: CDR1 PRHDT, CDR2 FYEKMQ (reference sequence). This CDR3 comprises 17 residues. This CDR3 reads CASSFTSGGKIHNEQFF. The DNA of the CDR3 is TGTGCCAGCAGCTTTACCTCCGGGGGAAAAATCCACAATGAGCAGTTCTTC. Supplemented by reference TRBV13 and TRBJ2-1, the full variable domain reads AAGVIQSPRHLIKEKRETATLKCYPIPRHDTVYWYQQGPGQDPQFLISFYEKMQSDKGSIPDRFSAQQFSDYHSELNMSSLELGDSALYFCASSFTSGGKIHNEQFFGPGTRLTVL.

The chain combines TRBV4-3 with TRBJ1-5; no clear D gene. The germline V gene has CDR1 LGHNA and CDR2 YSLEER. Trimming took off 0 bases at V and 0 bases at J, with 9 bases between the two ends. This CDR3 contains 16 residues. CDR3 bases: TGCGCCAGCAGCCAAGAAGCCGGGAATAGCAATCAGCCCCAGCATTTT. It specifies CASSQEAGNSNQPQHF.

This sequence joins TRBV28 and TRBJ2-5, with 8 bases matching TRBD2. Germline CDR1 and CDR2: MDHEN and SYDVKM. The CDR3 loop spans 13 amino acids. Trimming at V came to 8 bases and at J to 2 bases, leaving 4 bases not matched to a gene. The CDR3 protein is CASRTSPQETQYF. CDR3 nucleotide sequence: TGTGCCAGCCGGACTAGCCCACAAGAGACCCAGTACTTC.

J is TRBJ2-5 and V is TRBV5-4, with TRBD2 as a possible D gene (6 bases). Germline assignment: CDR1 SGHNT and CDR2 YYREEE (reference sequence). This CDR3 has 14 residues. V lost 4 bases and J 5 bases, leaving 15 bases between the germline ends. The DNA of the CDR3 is TGTGCCAGCAGCCCGGGGGACTTCCTGGAGACCCAGTACTTC. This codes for CASSPGDFLETQYF.

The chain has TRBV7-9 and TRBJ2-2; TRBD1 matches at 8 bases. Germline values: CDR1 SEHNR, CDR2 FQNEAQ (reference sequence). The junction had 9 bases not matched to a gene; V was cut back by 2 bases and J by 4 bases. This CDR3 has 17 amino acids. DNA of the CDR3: TGTGCCAGCAGCTTAATGTTTGGACAGGGTGTCACCGGGGAGCTGTTTTTT. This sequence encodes CASSLMFGQGVTGELFF.

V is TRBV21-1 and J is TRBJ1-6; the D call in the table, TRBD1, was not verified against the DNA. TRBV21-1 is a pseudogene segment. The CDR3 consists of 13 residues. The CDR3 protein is CASKIRPNSPLHF. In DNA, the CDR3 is TGTGCCAGCAAAATCAGGCCCAATTCACCCCTCCACTTT.

This chain's CDR3 is CASSPDRGREQYV. CDR3 bases: TGCGCCAGCAGCCCTGACAGGGGACGGGAGCAGTACGTC. The chain links TRBV5-1 to TRBJ2-7; TRBD1 agrees at 8 bases. From germline, CDR1 is SGHRS and CDR2 YFSETQ. The CDR3 is made up of 13 amino acids. The V segment lost 4 bases and the J segment 7 bases; nucleotides outside the gene matches: 7.

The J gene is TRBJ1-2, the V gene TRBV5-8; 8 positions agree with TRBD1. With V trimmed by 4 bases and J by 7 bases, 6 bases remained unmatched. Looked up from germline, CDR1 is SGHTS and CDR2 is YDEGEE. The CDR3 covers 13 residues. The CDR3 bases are TGTGCCAGCAGCAAAAACAGGGGGTCTGGCTACACCTTC. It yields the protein CASSKNRGSGYTF.

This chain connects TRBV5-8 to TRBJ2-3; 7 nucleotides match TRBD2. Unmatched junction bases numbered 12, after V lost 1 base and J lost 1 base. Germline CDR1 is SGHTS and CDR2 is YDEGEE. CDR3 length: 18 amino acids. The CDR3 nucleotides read TGTGCCAGCAGCTTGCGGCTAGCGGATAGGCTAGGCACAGATACGCAGTATTTT. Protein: CASSLRLADRLGTDTQYF.

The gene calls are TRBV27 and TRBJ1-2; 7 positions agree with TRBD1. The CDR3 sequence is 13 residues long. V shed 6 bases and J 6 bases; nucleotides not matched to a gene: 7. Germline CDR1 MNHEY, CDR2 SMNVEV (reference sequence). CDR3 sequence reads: CASRKGGLDGYTF. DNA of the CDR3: TGTGCCAGCAGGAAAGGGGGCTTAGATGGCTACACCTTC.

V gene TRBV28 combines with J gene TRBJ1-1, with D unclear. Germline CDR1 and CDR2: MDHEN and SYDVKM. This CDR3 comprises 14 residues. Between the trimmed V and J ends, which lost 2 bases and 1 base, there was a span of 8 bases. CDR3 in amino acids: CASSLEGQNTEAFF. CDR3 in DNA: TGTGCCAGCAGTTTAGAGGGCCAGAACACTGAAGCTTTCTTT.

As DNA, the CDR3 is TGCGCCAGCAGCTCAAATGCCGGGAAGCAGTACGTC. Residues: CASSSNAGKQYV. The chain recombines TRBV5-1 with TRBJ2-7, with D maybe TRBD2 (5 bases). The germline gives CDR1 SGHRS, CDR2 YFSETQ. The CDR3 covers 12 residues. Trimming cost V 3 bases and J 8 bases, with 12 bases left between them.

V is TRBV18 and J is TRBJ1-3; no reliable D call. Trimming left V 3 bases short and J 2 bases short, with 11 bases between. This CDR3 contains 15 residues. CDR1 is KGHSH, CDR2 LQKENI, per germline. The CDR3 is CASSPLAGTGNTIYF. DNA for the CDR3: TGTGCCAGCTCACCCCTTGCGGGGACTGGAAACACCATATATTTT. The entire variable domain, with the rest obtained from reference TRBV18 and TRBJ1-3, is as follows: NAGVMQNPRHLVRRRGQEARLRCSPMKGHSHVYWYRQLPEEGLKFMVYLQKENIIDESGMPKERFSAEFPKEGPSILRIQQVVRGDSAAYFCASSPLAGTGNTIYFGEGSWLTVV.